Each of the 3 T cell receptor beta chains below was sequenced from the same sample in a study of blood T cell repertoires in COVID-19. This table comes from immunoSEQ multiplex PCR, and its TCRdb copy is limited to in-frame clones, with some not included. The table includes about 120,000 clones, around 87% detected once. The sequencing input was peripheral blood. The receptors shown here come from a woman between 45 and 65 years old with acute or convalescent COVID-19.

The CDR3 protein is CSVDPLGGKGETQYF. Written as DNA, the CDR3 is TGCAGCGTTGATCCCCTCGGGGGGAAAGGGGAGACCCAGTACTTC. This chain uses TRBV29-1 with TRBJ2-5; TRBD2 matches at 7 bases. The J segment lost 5 bases and the V segment lost 3 bases, leaving 12 bases of the junction unmatched. Germline V lookup: CDR1 SQVTM, CDR2 ANQGSEA. The CDR3 covers 15 residues. Variable domain in full (rest from reference TRBV29-1 and TRBJ2-5): SAVISQKPSRDICQRGTSLTIQCQVDSQVTMMFWYRQQPGQSLTLIATANQGSEATYESGFVIDKFPISRPNLTFSTLTVSNMSPEDSSIYLCSVDPLGGKGETQYFGPGTRLLVL.

The chain employs TRBV7-6 and TRBJ1-2; 10 bases agree with TRBD1. CDR1 SGHVS and CDR2 FNYEAQ come from the germline V gene. The CDR3 totals 15 residues. Losses at the gene ends were 0 bases for V and 8 bases for J; bases not matched to a gene: 6. The CDR3 protein is CASSLARTGGQGYTF. The CDR3 DNA is TGTGCCAGCAGCTTAGCCCGGACAGGGGGACAGGGCTACACCTTC.

This chain joins TRBV18 and TRBJ1-1; D perhaps matches TRBD1 (5 bases). Germline loops: CDR1 KGHSH, CDR2 LQKENI. This CDR3 is built from 16 residues. V was shortened by 2 bases and J by 5 bases, with 18 bases between the two germline ends. This chain's CDR3 is CASSPTSGGDWTEAFF. As DNA, the CDR3 is TGTGCCAGCTCACCAACAAGCGGGGGGGATTGGACTGAAGCTTTCTTT.